This T cell receptor (beta chain) originates from a study of blood T cell repertoires in COVID-19. The wider study: T cells, B-cell-depleted T cells, or PBMCs provided the cDNA or gDNA that served as material.

Generated by immunoSEQ multiplex PCR, the TCRdb table keeps only in-frame clones and is missing some. The sample contains roughly 310,000 clones, 89% of which appear only once. Participants were aged 18 to 89 years, lived in 24 US areas, and enrolled virtually. The length of the CDR3 is 14 residues. CDR1 is SGHTA and CDR2 is FQGNSA in the germline V gene. V shed 5 bases, J shed 7 bases, and the junction held 6 bases outside the gene matches. V gene TRBV7-2 combines with J gene TRBJ1-5, with TRBD1 matching 9 bases. This receptor was taken from a woman between 40 and 50 years old who had recovered from COVID-19. Sequencing was carried out using PBMCs or T cells enriched from blood (not recorded which). For the CDR3, the DNA is TGTGCCAGCAGCCAAAGGACAGGGGACCAGCCCCAGCATTTT. This codes for CASSQRTGDQPQHF.